The 26 T cell receptor beta chains listed next were all sequenced from one sample in a study of OX40 agonist ivuxolimab in advanced cancers. Only in-frame clones appear in the TCRdb table, and some are missing; sequencing was by immunoSEQ multiplex PCR. The data show approximately 38,000 clones, roughly 80% seen once. Sequencing used CD4+ or CD8+ T cells sorted from blood, obtained in a trial of the OX40 agonist ivuxolimab. Receptors were obtained from an adult with an advanced solid tumor such as melanoma, head and neck, liver or kidney cancer.

Written as DNA, the CDR3 is TGTGCCAGCAGCTTACGCGGGAGGGAGTCCTACGAGCAGTACTTC. This translates into CASSLRGRESYEQYF. The rearrangement uses TRBV7-9 and TRBJ2-7, with 9 bases identical to TRBD2. Germline V gives CDR1 SEHNR, CDR2 FQNEAQ (reference sequence). CDR3 size: 15 residues. V shed 2 bases and J 1 base; nucleotides not matched to a gene: 3.

This chain connects TRBV5-5 to TRBJ2-2; D is uncertain. V shed 0 bases and J shed 4 bases, with 10 bases lying between them. Germline CDR1 and CDR2: SGHKS and YYEKEE (reference sequence). The CDR3 sequence is 15 residues long. The CDR3 loop is CASSLGELITGELFF. As DNA, the CDR3 is TGTGCCAGCAGCTTGGGGGAATTGATCACCGGGGAGCTGTTTTTT.

V is TRBV11-2 and J is TRBJ2-7; D may match TRBD1 or TRBD2 (5 bases each). The germline V and J ends were trimmed by 2 bases and 3 bases, with 20 bases remaining between them. Germline V lookup: CDR1 SGHAT, CDR2 FQNNGV. This CDR3 contains 17 residues. CDR3 nucleotides: TGTGCCAGCAGCTTATGGTTAGAGCGGACATTGATCTACGAGCAGTACTTC. Encoded protein: CASSLWLERTLIYEQYF. The full variable domain, in which reference TRBV11-2 and TRBJ2-7 provide the parts outside the CDR3, is EAGVAQSPRYKIIEKRQSVAFWCNPISGHATLYWYQQILGQGPKLLIQFQNNGVVDDSQLPKDRFSAERLKGVDSTLKIQPAKLEDSAVYLCASSLWLERTLIYEQYFGPGTRLTVT.

This sequence joins TRBV7-2 and TRBJ2-1, with 8 bases matching TRBD2. In germline, CDR1 is SGHTA, CDR2 FQGNSA. The CDR3 is 17 residues long. With V trimmed by 2 bases and J by 1 base, 7 bases remained unmatched. In DNA form, the CDR3 reads TGTGCCAGCAGCTTATATCCAGCGGGAGCATCCTACAATGAGCAGTTCTTC. Its protein product is CASSLYPAGASYNEQFF.

This clone was counted only a few times. V usage is TRBV30 and J usage is TRBJ1-2, with a weak D call TRBD1 (5 bases). The germline V gene encodes CDR1 GTSNPN and CDR2 SVGIG (reference sequence). There are 13 residues in the CDR3. The V end lost 4 bases, the J end lost 6 bases, and 15 bases lay between the germline ends. CDR3 amino acids: CAWTAQGGDGYTF. The CDR3 region has the DNA TGTGCCTGGACTGCCCAGGGAGGGGATGGCTACACCTTC. Based on the CDR3 plus reference TRBV30 and TRBJ1-2, the full variable domain is SQTIHQWPATLVQPVGSPLSLECTVEGTSNPNLYWYRQAAGRGLQLLFYSVGIGQISSEVPQNLSASRPQDRQFILSSKKLLLSDSGFYLCAWTAQGGDGYTFGSGTRLTVV.

The gene calls are TRBV7-6 and TRBJ2-1; no reliable D call. This CDR3 has 13 amino acids. Trimming pared 3 bases from V and 5 bases from J, leaving 8 bases between. Germline V gene lookup returns CDR1 SGHVS and CDR2 FNYEAQ. The chain's CDR3 is CASSLVENNEQFF. The DNA of the CDR3 is TGTGCCAGCAGCTTGGTCGAGAACAATGAGCAGTTCTTC.

This chain joins TRBV27 and TRBJ1-3; D is uncertain. Germline CDR1 and CDR2: MNHEY and SMNVEV (reference sequence). V lost 6 bases and J 2 bases, leaving 14 bases between the germline ends. The CDR3 is 15 amino acids. The DNA for the CDR3 is TGTGCCAGCAGCTCTGGGAGGACCGCTGGAAACACCATATATTTT. This encodes CASSSGRTAGNTIYF.

The V and J genes are TRBV19 and TRBJ1-4, with D unresolved. Germline V CDR1 and CDR2: LNHDA, SQIVND (reference sequence). CDR3 length: 11 residues. V was cut by 3 bases and J by 8 bases, with 4 bases left in between. The CDR3 DNA is TGTGCCAGTAGTATTGGCGAAAAACTGTTTTTT. Its protein is CASSIGEKLFF.

The chain links TRBV7-8 to TRBJ2-7, with D possibly TRBD1 on 6 matching bases. This CDR3 contains 13 residues. Trimming cost V 5 bases and J 0 bases, with 8 bases left between them. The germline V gene has CDR1 SGHVS and CDR2 FQNEAQ. The CDR3 reads CASSLGASYEQYF. The DNA of the CDR3 is TGTGCCAGCAGCCTGGGGGCCTCCTACGAGCAGTACTTC.

This clone has only a few counts. The chain has TRBV4-1 and TRBJ1-2; tentative D call: TRBD1 (6 bases). Between the trimmed V and J ends, which lost 0 bases and 5 bases, there was a span of 10 bases. Germline V CDR1 and CDR2: MGHRA, YSYEKL. The CDR3 has 14 residues. CDR3 sequence: CASSQEQGIYGYTF. In DNA form, the CDR3 reads TGCGCCAGCAGCCAAGAACAGGGCATATATGGCTACACCTTC.

This clone was observed a few times. The chain combines TRBV5-1 with TRBJ1-1; D unclear. Trimming stripped 4 bases from V and 1 base from J, with 17 bases between. The CDR3 extends over 16 amino acids. Germline lookup yields CDR1 SGHRS and CDR2 YFSETQ. The DNA of the CDR3 is TGCGCCAGCAGCCTGACTCAGCCCGGCAAGAACACTGAAGCTTTCTTT. The encoded protein is CASSLTQPGKNTEAFF.

The chain combines TRBV6-5 with TRBJ1-6; D not resolved. V was shortened by 6 bases and J by 9 bases, with 12 bases between the two germline ends. This CDR3 has 13 amino acids. The germline V gene encodes CDR1 MNHEY and CDR2 SVGAGI. The CDR3 DNA reads TGTGCCAGCAGCGAGAGGGTCGGTTCACCCCTCCACTTT. This encodes CASSERVGSPLHF.

This clone was observed once. This rearrangement joins TRBV5-1 to TRBJ2-1; D unresolved. This CDR3 region has 14 residues. Germline CDR1 is SGHRS and CDR2 is YFSETQ. The V gene lost 0 bases and the J gene lost 5 bases, with 9 bases spanning the gap. CDR3 amino acids: CASSLGFFDNEQFF. CDR3 sequence (DNA): TGCGCCAGCAGCTTGGGCTTTTTTGACAATGAGCAGTTCTTC.

The chain is built from TRBV19 and TRBJ2-1; D not resolved. CDR1 is LNHDA, CDR2 SQIVND, per germline (reference sequence). The V end was cut by 3 bases, the J end by 0 bases, with 9 bases between. CDR3 length: 15 residues. The CDR3 loop is CASSMVSSSYNEQFF. CDR3 nucleotides: TGTGCCAGTAGTATGGTGAGTAGCTCCTACAATGAGCAGTTCTTC.

The rearrangement links TRBV7-6 to TRBJ2-3, with TRBD2 matching over 8 bases. This CDR3 contains 16 residues. CDR1 SGHVS and CDR2 FNYEAQ come from the germline V gene. V lost 6 bases to trimming and J lost 0 bases; unmatched junction nucleotides: 8. CDR3 DNA sequence: TGTGCCAGCAGTCCTTCTGCTAGCGGGAGCACAGATACGCAGTATTTT. As protein: CASSPSASGSTDTQYF.

This clone has just a few counts. The rearrangement links TRBV27 to TRBJ1-1; 8 bases agree with TRBD1. From germline, CDR1 is MNHEY and CDR2 SMNVEV (reference sequence). The CDR3 runs to 15 residues. With 3 bases clipped from V and 6 bases from J, the junction kept 9 bases outside the gene matches. CDR3 loop: CASSFSAGGAAEAFF. CDR3 nucleotide sequence: TGTGCCAGCAGTTTTTCGGCAGGGGGCGCGGCTGAAGCTTTCTTT.

J is TRBJ2-3 and V is TRBV5-1; D is unclear. CDR1 is SGHRS and CDR2 is YFSETQ in the germline V gene. The CDR3 covers 14 residues. V was pared by 1 base and J by 5 bases, with 11 bases between. CDR3 protein: CASSLQAAKDTQYF. The CDR3 bases are TGCGCCAGCAGCTTGCAAGCAGCTAAAGATACGCAGTATTTT.

CDR3 DNA: TGTGCCAGCAGTGAAGACAGGGCCCCCTATGGCTACACCTTC. Protein product: CASSEDRAPYGYTF. The rearrangement joins TRBV6-5 to TRBJ1-2; 7 bases map to TRBD1. The CDR3 consists of 14 residues. Germline V gives CDR1 MNHEY, CDR2 SVGAGI. With V trimmed by 5 bases and J by 4 bases, 7 bases remained unmatched.

The chain links TRBV14 to TRBJ1-1; D is undetermined. This CDR3 has 14 amino acids. Germline V gives CDR1 SGHDN, CDR2 FVKESK. V lost 4 bases to trimming and J lost 5 bases, with 14 bases between them. CDR3 nucleotide sequence: TGTGCCAGCAGCCCTCGGGTCTCGAAGACTGAAGCTTTCTTT. Amino acids: CASSPRVSKTEAFF.

This chain connects TRBV9 to TRBJ2-1, with D possibly matching TRBD2 (6 bases). CDR3 size: 11 residues. Germline loops: CDR1 SGDLS, CDR2 YYNGEE. V was shortened by 4 bases and J by 12 bases, with 11 bases between the two germline ends. In DNA form, the CDR3 reads TGTGCCAGCAGCCTAGGGGACTGGCAGTTCTTC. It is translated as CASSLGDWQFF.

There are a few counts of this clone. This chain uses TRBV7-2 with TRBJ2-7; D gene uncertain. V was shortened by 5 bases and J by 4 bases, with 18 bases between the two germline ends. Germline V CDR1 and CDR2: SGHTA, FQGNSA. The CDR3 is made up of 15 amino acids. The CDR3 region is CASSDFLESYYEQYF. The CDR3 coding sequence is TGTGCCAGCAGCGATTTTTTGGAGTCGTATTACGAGCAGTACTTC.

The sample holds a few counts of this clone. V and J are TRBV4-1 and TRBJ2-1; TRBD2 matches 13 bases. The germline gives CDR1 MGHRA, CDR2 YSYEKL. The CDR3 covers 16 residues. Trimming took 4 bases from V and 4 from J; bases not matched to a gene: 4. CDR3 residues: CASSRMGLAGYNEQFF. In DNA form, the CDR3 reads TGCGCCAGCAGCCGGATGGGACTAGCGGGGTACAATGAGCAGTTCTTC.

CDR3 sequence (DNA): TGTGCCAGCAGCCAGGGACAGATAAAGGGAGATACGCAGTATTTT. This translates into CASSQGQIKGDTQYF. The chain has TRBV7-2 and TRBJ2-3; 7 positions agree with TRBD1. Looked up from germline, CDR1 is SGHTA and CDR2 is FQGNSA. Trimming at V came to 5 bases and at J to 5 bases, leaving 10 bases not matched to a gene. The CDR3 spans 15 residues.

This clone was seen once. The chain employs TRBV19 and TRBJ2-7; D may be TRBD1 or TRBD2 (5 bases each). The CDR3 runs 14 residues. V was trimmed by 4 bases and J by 6 bases, leaving 16 bases between them. CDR1 is LNHDA and CDR2 is SQIVND in the germline V gene (reference sequence). The CDR3 reads CASSTPTGTSEQYF. The CDR3 coding sequence is TGTGCCAGTAGTACCCCCACGGGGACGTCCGAGCAGTACTTC.

This chain links TRBV7-2 with TRBJ2-2; 9 nucleotides match TRBD1. Germline V gene data show CDR1 as SGHTA and CDR2 as FQGNSA. The V gene end was trimmed by 5 bases and the J gene end by 4 bases; junction bases not matched to a gene: 8. CDR3 length: 16 residues. CDR3 residues: CASSPQGARSTGELFF. CDR3 nucleotides: TGTGCCAGCAGCCCACAGGGGGCGCGTAGCACCGGGGAGCTGTTTTTT.

J is TRBJ1-2 and V is TRBV4-3; D is unclear. V dropped 1 base and J dropped 8 bases, with 14 bases sitting between them. This CDR3 has 14 residues. Germline CDR1 and CDR2: LGHNA and YSLEER. CDR3 residues: CASSQGVGARGYTF. The CDR3 region has the DNA TGCGCCAGCAGCCAAGGCGTAGGCGCGCGGGGCTACACCTTC.